The sequence of this T cell receptor (beta chain) was determined in a study of blood T cell repertoires in COVID-19. Study details: The origin of the acute and convalescent COVID-19 samples was the United States, Italy and Spain. From T cells, B-cell-depleted T cells, or PBMCs came the material, which was cDNA or gDNA.

From germline, CDR1 is LGHDT and CDR2 YNNKEL (reference sequence). V lost 6 bases, J lost 0 bases, and 8 bases lay in between. CDR3 length equals 13 residues. Authors' processing steps: Reference gene primers were amplified, and this amplification served to estimate nucleated cell counts. Generated by immunoSEQ multiplex PCR, the TCRdb table keeps only in-frame clones and is missing some. D and trimming come from the DNA, and the V and J calls and clone size come from that table. The sample shows 230,000 or so clones, around nine tenths of them seen only once. V and J are TRBV3-1 (or the pseudogene TRBV3-2) and TRBJ1-2; no clear D gene. The sequence was obtained from a woman between 50 and 59 years old with acute COVID-19. The sequencing input was PBMCs or T cells enriched from blood (not recorded which). The CDR3 DNA reads TGTGCCAGCAGGCGTTCCTCTAACTATGGCTACACCTTC. Translation: CASRRSSNYGYTF.